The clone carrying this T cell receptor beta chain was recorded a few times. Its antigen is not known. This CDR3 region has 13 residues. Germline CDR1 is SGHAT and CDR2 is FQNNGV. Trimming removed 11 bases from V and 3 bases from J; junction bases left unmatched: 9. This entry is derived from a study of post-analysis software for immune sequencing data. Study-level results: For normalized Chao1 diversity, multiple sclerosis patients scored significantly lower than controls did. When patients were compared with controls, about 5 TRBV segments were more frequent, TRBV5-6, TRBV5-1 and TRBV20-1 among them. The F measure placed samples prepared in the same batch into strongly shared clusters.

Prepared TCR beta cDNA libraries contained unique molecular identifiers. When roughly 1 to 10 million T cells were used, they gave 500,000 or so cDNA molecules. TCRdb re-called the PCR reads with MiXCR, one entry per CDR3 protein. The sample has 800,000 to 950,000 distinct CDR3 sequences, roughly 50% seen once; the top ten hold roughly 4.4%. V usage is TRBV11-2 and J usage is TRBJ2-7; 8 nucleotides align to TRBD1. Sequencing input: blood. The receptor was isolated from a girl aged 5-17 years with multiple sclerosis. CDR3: CARRTGTNYEQYF. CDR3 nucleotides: TGTGCCCGGAGGACAGGGACGAACTACGAGCAGTACTTC.